These 26 T cell receptor beta chains were sequenced from one sample in a study of OX40 agonist ivuxolimab in advanced cancers. This table comes from immunoSEQ multiplex PCR, and its TCRdb copy is limited to in-frame clones, with some not included. The sample carries roughly 56,000 clones, around 83% recorded once. This specimen was CD4+ or CD8+ T cells sorted from blood, taken in a trial of the OX40 agonist ivuxolimab. The receptor set was obtained from an adult with an advanced solid tumor such as melanoma, head and neck, liver or kidney cancer.

The chain carries TRBV5-1 and TRBJ2-7, with 9 bases that match TRBD2. V lost 4 bases to trimming and J lost 4 bases; unmatched junction nucleotides: 3. The germline CDR1 and CDR2 sequences are SGHRS and YFSETQ. The CDR3 covers 13 residues. This CDR3 is CASSLTSGYEQYF. The CDR3 DNA follows: TGCGCCAGCAGCCTGACTAGCGGTTACGAGCAGTACTTC.

The V and J genes are TRBV5-4 and TRBJ2-1; D remains unclear. V dropped 9 bases and J dropped 7 bases, with 11 bases sitting between them. The CDR3 covers 11 residues. From germline, CDR1 is SGHNT and CDR2 YYREEE (reference sequence). The CDR3 is CATILENEQFF. The CDR3 DNA sequence: TGTGCCACTATACTGGAGAATGAGCAGTTCTTC.

The V call is TRBV5-4, the J call TRBJ2-1, with TRBD1 matching 7 bases. CDR1 and CDR2 from the germline V gene are SGHNT and YYREEE (reference sequence). This CDR3 is built from 13 residues. V was pared by 4 bases and J by 8 bases, with 6 bases of the junction left unmatched. CDR3 region: CASSIDRADEQFF. CDR3 sequence (DNA): TGTGCCAGCAGCATCGACAGGGCCGATGAGCAGTTCTTC.

This clone has only one observation. V is TRBV28 and J is TRBJ2-1; the D gene could be TRBD1 or TRBD2 (5 bases each). From germline, CDR1 is MDHEN and CDR2 SYDVKM. The V gene lost 8 bases and the J gene lost 10 bases, with 12 bases spanning the gap. This CDR3 contains 11 residues. Here the CDR3 reads CASGTLEEQFF. In DNA form, the CDR3 reads TGTGCCAGCGGGACCTTGGAGGAGCAGTTCTTC.

The chain combines TRBV6-6 with TRBJ1-2, with 8 bases identical to TRBD1. Germline CDR1 is MNHNY and CDR2 is SVGAGI (reference sequence). The CDR3 consists of 12 residues. Trimming at V came to 6 bases and at J to 8 bases, leaving 5 bases not matched to a gene. The CDR3 DNA is TGTGCCAGCAGCCGCGGACAGGGCGGCTACACCTTC. Its protein product is CASSRGQGGYTF.

This clone has a handful of counts. The chain employs TRBV6-1 and TRBJ2-1; D is perhaps TRBD2 (5 bases). CDR3 length: 14 amino acids. Germline V CDR1 and CDR2: MNHNS, SASEGT. Trimming pared 9 bases from V and 4 bases from J, leaving 16 bases between. The CDR3 region is CASDTREKYNEQFF. In DNA, the CDR3 is TGTGCCAGTGACACTAGAGAGAAGTACAATGAGCAGTTCTTC.

This clone has only one observation. The V and J genes are TRBV5-4 and TRBJ2-1, with D perhaps given as TRBD1 or TRBD2 (5 bases each). The CDR3 runs 16 residues. The germline CDR1 and CDR2 sequences are SGHNT and YYREEE (reference sequence). With 0 bases removed from V and 8 bases from J, the gap between germline ends came to 18 bases. As DNA, the CDR3 is TGTGCCAGCAGCTTGGCCGGGACCCAAATGTTAGATGAGCAGTTCTTC. Encoded protein: CASSLAGTQMLDEQFF.

V gene TRBV6-6 combines with J gene TRBJ1-2; D gene unclear. The CDR3 has 14 residues. Germline CDR1 is MNHNY and CDR2 is SVGAGI (reference sequence). V dropped 0 bases and J dropped 4 bases, with 9 bases sitting between them. CDR3 DNA: TGTGCCAGCAGTTACTCGGAGGGATTCTATGGCTACACCTTC. Translated: CASSYSEGFYGYTF.

The chain carries TRBV2 and TRBJ2-3; no definite D call. The CDR3 is made up of 15 amino acids. The V and J ends lost 3 bases and 0 bases respectively, with 10 bases between them. CDR1 SNHLY and CDR2 FYNNEI come from the germline V gene. This chain's CDR3 is CASSDSTISTDTQYF. CDR3 coding DNA: TGTGCCAGCAGTGATTCGACAATTAGCACAGATACGCAGTATTTT.

J is TRBJ2-7 and V is TRBV2; 10 bases agree with TRBD2. The CDR3 is made up of 14 amino acids. Germline CDR1 reads SNHLY; CDR2 reads FYNNEI. V trimming: 7 bases; J trimming: 6 bases; junction bases outside the gene matches: 9. The CDR3 is CASTIAGGISEQYF. The CDR3 DNA reads as TGTGCCAGCACGATAGCGGGAGGTATCAGCGAGCAGTACTTC. Supplemented by reference TRBV2 and TRBJ2-7, the full variable domain reads EPEVTQTPSHQVTQMGQEVILRCVPISNHLYFYWYRQILGQKVEFLVSFYNNEISEKSEIFDDQFSVERPDGSNFTLKIRSTKLEDSAMYFCASTIAGGISEQYFGPGTRLTVT.

This clone appeared a single time. The V call is TRBV5-4, the J call TRBJ2-7, with 10 nucleotides matching TRBD1. V shed 4 bases, J shed 7 bases, and the junction held 8 bases outside the gene matches. Germline values: CDR1 SGHNT, CDR2 YYREEE (reference sequence). The CDR3 covers 14 residues. CDR3 in DNA: TGTGCCAGCAGCCAATACGGACAGGGGGGAGAGCAGTACTTC. Protein product: CASSQYGQGGEQYF. Combining the CDR3 with reference TRBV5-4 and TRBJ2-7 gives the whole variable domain ETGVTQSPTHLIKTRGQQVTLRCSSQSGHNTVSWYQQALGQGPQFIFQYYREEENGRGNFPPRFSGLQFPNYSSELNVNALELDDSALYLCASSQYGQGGEQYFGPGTRLTVT.

The V gene is TRBV6-4, the J gene TRBJ2-1, with 12 bases lining up with TRBD2. Germline trimming cut 6 bases from V and 8 bases from J; bases unmatched to any gene: 11. Germline loops: CDR1 MRHNA, CDR2 SNTAGT. The length of the CDR3 is 16 residues. The CDR3 DNA follows: TGTGCCAGCAGCAGGACTAGCGGGGTCCCCGAGCATGAGCAGTTCTTC. This sequence encodes CASSRTSGVPEHEQFF.

The chain couples TRBV28 to TRBJ1-2; a weak D match, TRBD1 (5 bases). CDR3 length: 14 residues. V lost 5 bases to trimming and J lost 4 bases, with 14 bases between them. CDR1 MDHEN and CDR2 SYDVKM come from the germline V gene. In DNA form, the CDR3 reads TGTGCCAGCAGTACGGACATCCGAAGCTATGGCTACACCTTC. Residues: CASSTDIRSYGYTF.

The chain recombines TRBV7-3 with TRBJ2-3, with TRBD2 matching 15 bases. With V trimmed by 4 bases and J by 2 bases, 4 bases remained unmatched. The CDR3 runs 17 residues. The germline gives CDR1 SGHTA, CDR2 FQGTGA. The CDR3: CASSSGTSGRSTDTQYF. The CDR3 nucleotides read TGTGCCAGCAGCTCCGGGACTAGCGGGAGGTCCACAGATACGCAGTATTTT.

V is TRBV7-9 and J is TRBJ2-3; 7 bases fit TRBD2. Trimming took 8 bases from V and 2 from J; bases not matched to a gene: 10. The CDR3 loop spans 15 amino acids. Germline V lookup: CDR1 SEHNR, CDR2 FQNEAQ (reference sequence). The CDR3 region has the DNA TGTGCCAGCGGCAGAGCTAGCGGTCCCACAGATACGCAGTATTTT. This sequence encodes CASGRASGPTDTQYF.

The chain joins TRBV1 to TRBJ2-4. TRBV1 is annotated as a pseudogene. The CDR3 runs to 16 residues. CDR3 sequence reads: CTSSHRDTRGKNIQYF. CDR3 nucleotide sequence: TGCACCAGCAGCCATAGAGACACCCGAGGCAAAAACATTCAGTACTTC.

The gene calls are TRBV2 and TRBJ2-7, with 9 bases fitting TRBD2. The CDR3 length is 15 residues. CDR1 and CDR2 (germline): SNHLY, FYNNEI. V shed 6 bases and J 3 bases; nucleotides not matched to a gene: 9. In nucleotides, the CDR3 is TGTGCCAGCAGCTACATTAGCGGGAGTAGCTACGAGCAGTACTTC. This gives the protein CASSYISGSSYEQYF.

This clone showed up just once. The chain couples TRBV21-1 to TRBJ2-1; the D segment call TRBD2 is taken from the table without a DNA check. TRBV21-1 is termed a pseudogene. This CDR3 has 15 amino acids. CDR3 in DNA: TGTGCCAGCAGCAATGGAGGCCCTAGCGTCAATGAGCAGTTCTTC. Its protein is CASSNGGPSVNEQFF.

V usage is TRBV25-1 and J usage is TRBJ1-1; D not certain. The CDR3 is made up of 11 amino acids. Germline CDR1 is MGHDK and CDR2 is SYGVNS. The V gene lost 7 bases and the J gene lost 6 bases, with 9 bases spanning the gap. For the CDR3, the DNA is TGTGCCAGCACCATGCTGGCTGAAGCTTTCTTT. Translation gives CASTMLAEAFF.

V gene TRBV20-1 combines with J gene TRBJ2-5, with 7 bases identical to TRBD1. With the DNA end fitting TRBJ2-7 better, the J assignment may be wrong. The CDR3 consists of 11 residues. Germline values: CDR1 DFQATT, CDR2 SNEGSKA (reference sequence). The DNA of the CDR3 is TGCAGTGCTTACAGGGGCTACGAGCAGTACTTC. Translating it yields CSAYRGYEQYF.

The chain uses TRBV6-5 and TRBJ2-2; perhaps D is TRBD1 or TRBD2 (6 bases each). Trimming stripped 8 bases from V and 0 bases from J, with 13 bases between. The germline V gene encodes CDR1 MNHEY and CDR2 SVGAGI. The CDR3 runs to 15 residues. The CDR3 loop is CASARGDPNTGELFF. CDR3 coding DNA: TGTGCCAGCGCAAGGGGGGATCCGAACACCGGGGAGCTGTTTTTT.

The rearrangement joins TRBV11-2 to TRBJ2-1; possible D gene TRBD2, 6 bases. V was cut by 5 bases and J by 8 bases, with 16 bases left in between. CDR1 is SGHAT, CDR2 FQNNGV, per germline. This CDR3 region has 14 residues. The CDR3 DNA reads TGTGCCAGCAGCCGAGGCGGGACCCCAGATGAGCAGTTCTTC. Translating gives CASSRGGTPDEQFF. Using reference TRBV11-2 and TRBJ2-1 for the parts outside the CDR3, the full variable domain is EAGVAQSPRYKIIEKRQSVAFWCNPISGHATLYWYQQILGQGPKLLIQFQNNGVVDDSQLPKDRFSAERLKGVDSTLKIQPAKLEDSAVYLCASSRGGTPDEQFFGPGTRLTVL.

The chain uses TRBV10-3 and TRBJ2-7; D not resolved. Germline V lookup: CDR1 ENHRY, CDR2 SYGVKD. Trimming removed 3 bases from V and 1 base from J, with 10 bases in between. The CDR3 is 14 residues long. The CDR3, as DNA: TGTGCCATCAGTGACATCCGAAAATCCTACGAGCAGTACTTC. It translates to CAISDIRKSYEQYF.

The count of this clone is one. This chain connects TRBV28 to TRBJ2-3, with 7 bases matching TRBD2. The CDR3 has 11 residues. J lost 8 bases, V lost 10 bases, and 6 bases had no gene match. Germline V gene sequence: CDR1 MDHEN, CDR2 SYDVKM. The CDR3 bases are TGTGCCACCATCGGGAGGCTTACGCAGTATTTT. This gives the protein CATIGRLTQYF. The variable domain in full, with the rest retrieved from reference TRBV28 and TRBJ2-3, is DVKVTQSSRYLVKRTGEKVFLECVQDMDHENMFWYRQDPGLGLRLIYFSYDVKMKEKGDIPEGYSVSREKKERFSLILESASTNQTSMYLCATIGRLTQYFGPGTRLTVL.

This chain uses TRBV30 with TRBJ2-2, with D unclear. The germline gives CDR1 GTSNPN, CDR2 SVGIG (reference sequence). This CDR3 has 13 amino acids. V shed 0 bases and J shed 3 bases, with 5 bases lying between them. The CDR3 region is CAWSVQDTGELFF. CDR3 bases: TGTGCCTGGAGTGTCCAGGACACCGGGGAGCTGTTTTTT.

The sample holds one count of this clone. This sequence joins TRBV7-2 and TRBJ1-2; the D is unclear. Between the trimmed V and J ends, which lost 3 bases and 5 bases, there was a span of 13 bases. Germline CDR1 is SGHTA and CDR2 is FQGNSA. The CDR3 is 14 amino acids. CDR3 sequence (DNA): TGTGCCAGCAGCTTCTCTCCAGATGAATATGGCTACACCTTC. It yields the protein CASSFSPDEYGYTF.